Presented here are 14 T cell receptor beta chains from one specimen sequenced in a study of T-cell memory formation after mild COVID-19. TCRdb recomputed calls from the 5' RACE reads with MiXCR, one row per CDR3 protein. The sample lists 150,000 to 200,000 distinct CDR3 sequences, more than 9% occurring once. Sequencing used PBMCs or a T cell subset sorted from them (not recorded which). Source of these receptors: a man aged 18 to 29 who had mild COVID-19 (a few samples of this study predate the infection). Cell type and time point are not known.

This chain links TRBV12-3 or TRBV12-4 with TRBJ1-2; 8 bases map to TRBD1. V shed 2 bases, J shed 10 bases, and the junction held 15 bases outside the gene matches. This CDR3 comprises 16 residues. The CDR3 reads CASSLYWTGRFRDYTF. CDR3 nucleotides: TGTGCCAGCAGTTTATATTGGACAGGGAGGTTCAGGGACTACACCTTC.

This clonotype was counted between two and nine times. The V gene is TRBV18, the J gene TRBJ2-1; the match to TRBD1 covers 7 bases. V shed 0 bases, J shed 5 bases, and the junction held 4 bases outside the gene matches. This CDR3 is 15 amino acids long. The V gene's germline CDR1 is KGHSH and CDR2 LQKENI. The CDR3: CASSPPWQGDNEQFF. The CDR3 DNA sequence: TGTGCCAGCTCACCACCGTGGCAGGGGGACAATGAGCAGTTCTTC.

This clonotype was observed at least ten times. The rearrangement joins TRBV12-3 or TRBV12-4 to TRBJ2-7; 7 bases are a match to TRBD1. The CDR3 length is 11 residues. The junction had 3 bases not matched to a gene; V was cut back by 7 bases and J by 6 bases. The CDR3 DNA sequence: TGTGCCAGCACCCCAGGGGGCGAGCAGTACTTC. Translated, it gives CASTPGGEQYF.

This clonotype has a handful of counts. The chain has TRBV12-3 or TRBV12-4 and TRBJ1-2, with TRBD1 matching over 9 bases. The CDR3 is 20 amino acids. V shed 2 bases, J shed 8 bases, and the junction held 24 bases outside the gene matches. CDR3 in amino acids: CASSLRGPGQGIDHYFGYTF. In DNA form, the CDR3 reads TGTGCCAGCAGTTTAAGGGGACCGGGACAGGGAATTGATCATTATTTCGGCTACACCTTC.

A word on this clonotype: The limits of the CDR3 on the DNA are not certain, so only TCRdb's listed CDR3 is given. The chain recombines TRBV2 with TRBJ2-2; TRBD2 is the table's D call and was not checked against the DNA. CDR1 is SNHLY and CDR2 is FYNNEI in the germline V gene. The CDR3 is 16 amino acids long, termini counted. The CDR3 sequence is CASSQGTSGIGELFFF.

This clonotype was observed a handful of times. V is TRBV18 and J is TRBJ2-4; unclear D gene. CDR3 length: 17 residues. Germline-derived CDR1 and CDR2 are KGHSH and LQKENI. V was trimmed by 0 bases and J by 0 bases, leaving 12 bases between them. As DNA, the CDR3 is TGTGCCAGCTCACCACCGGGCCCACAAGTAGCCAAAAACATTCAGTACTTC. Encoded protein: CASSPPGPQVAKNIQYF. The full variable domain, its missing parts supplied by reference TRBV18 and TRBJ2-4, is NAGVMQNPRHLVRRRGQEARLRCSPMKGHSHVYWYRQLPEEGLKFMVYLQKENIIDESGMPKERFSAEFPKEGPSILRIQQVVRGDSAAYFCASSPPGPQVAKNIQYFGAGTRLSVL.

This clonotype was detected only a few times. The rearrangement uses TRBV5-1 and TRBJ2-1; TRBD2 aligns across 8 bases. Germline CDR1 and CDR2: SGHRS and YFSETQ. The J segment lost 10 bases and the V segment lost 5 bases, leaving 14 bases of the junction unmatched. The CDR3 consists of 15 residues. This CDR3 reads CASREGSGIGGEQFF. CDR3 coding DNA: TGCGCCAGCAGAGAGGGTAGCGGGATTGGGGGCGAGCAGTTCTTC. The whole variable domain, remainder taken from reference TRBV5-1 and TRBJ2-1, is KAGVTQTPRYLIKTRGQQVTLSCSPISGHRSVSWYQQTPGQGLQFLFEYFSETQRNKGNFPGRFSGRQFSNSRSEMNVSTLELGDSALYLCASREGSGIGGEQFFGPGTRLTVL.

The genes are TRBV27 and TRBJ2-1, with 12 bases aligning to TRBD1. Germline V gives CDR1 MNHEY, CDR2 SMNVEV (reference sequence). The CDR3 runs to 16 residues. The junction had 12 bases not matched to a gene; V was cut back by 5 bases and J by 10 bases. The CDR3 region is CASSPFGTGGSLEQFF. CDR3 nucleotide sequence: TGTGCCAGCAGTCCATTCGGGACAGGGGGCTCATTGGAGCAGTTCTTC.

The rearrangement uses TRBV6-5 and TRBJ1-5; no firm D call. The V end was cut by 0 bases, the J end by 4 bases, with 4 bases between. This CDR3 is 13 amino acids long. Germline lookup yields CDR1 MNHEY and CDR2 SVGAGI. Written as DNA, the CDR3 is TGTGCCAGCAGTTACTCGCAGAATCAGCCCCAGCATTTT. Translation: CASSYSQNQPQHF.

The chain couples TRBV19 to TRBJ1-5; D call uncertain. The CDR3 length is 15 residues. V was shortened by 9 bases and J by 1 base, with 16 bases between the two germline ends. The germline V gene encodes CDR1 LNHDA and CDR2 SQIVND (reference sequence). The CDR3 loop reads CASWMNEESNQPQHF. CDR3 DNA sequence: TGTGCCAGCTGGATGAACGAGGAGAGCAATCAGCCCCAGCATTTT. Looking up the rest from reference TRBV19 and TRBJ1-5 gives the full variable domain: DGGITQSPKYLFRKEGQNVTLSCEQNLNHDAMYWYRQDPGQGLRLIYYSQIVNDFQKGDIAEGYSVSREKKESFPLTVTSAQKNPTAFYLCASWMNEESNQPQHFGDGTRLSIL.

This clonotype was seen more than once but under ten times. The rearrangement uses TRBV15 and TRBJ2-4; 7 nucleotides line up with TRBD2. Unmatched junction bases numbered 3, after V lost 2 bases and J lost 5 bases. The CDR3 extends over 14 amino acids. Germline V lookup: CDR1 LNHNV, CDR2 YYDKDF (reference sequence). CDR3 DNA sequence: TGTGCCACCAGCAGACGGGAGGCGCAAAACATTCAGTACTTC. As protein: CATSRREAQNIQYF.

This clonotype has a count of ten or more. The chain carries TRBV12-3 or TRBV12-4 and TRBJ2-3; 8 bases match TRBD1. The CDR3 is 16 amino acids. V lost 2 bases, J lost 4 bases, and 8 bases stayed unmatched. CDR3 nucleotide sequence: TGTGCCAGCAGTTTATGGGGTGCAGGGGGCGCAGATACGCAGTATTTT. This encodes CASSLWGAGGADTQYF.

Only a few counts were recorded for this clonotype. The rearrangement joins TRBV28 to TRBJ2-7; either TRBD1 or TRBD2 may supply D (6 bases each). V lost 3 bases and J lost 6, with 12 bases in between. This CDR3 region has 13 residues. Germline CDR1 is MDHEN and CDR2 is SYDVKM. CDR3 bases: TGTGCCAGCAGTTTGCCAGGGGAGGCCGAGCAGTACGTC. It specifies CASSLPGEAEQYV.

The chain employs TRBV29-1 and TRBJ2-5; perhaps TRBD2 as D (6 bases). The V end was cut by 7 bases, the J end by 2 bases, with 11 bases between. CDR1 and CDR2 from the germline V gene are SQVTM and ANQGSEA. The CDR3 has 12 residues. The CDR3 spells CSGGEQQETQYF. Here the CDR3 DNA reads TGCAGCGGCGGGGAACAACAAGAGACCCAGTACTTC.